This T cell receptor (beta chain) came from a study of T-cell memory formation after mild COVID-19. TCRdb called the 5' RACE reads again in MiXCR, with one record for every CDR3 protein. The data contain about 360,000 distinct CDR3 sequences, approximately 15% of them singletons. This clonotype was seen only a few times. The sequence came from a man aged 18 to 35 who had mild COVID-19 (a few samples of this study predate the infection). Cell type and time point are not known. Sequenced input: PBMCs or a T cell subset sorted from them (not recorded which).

This chain's CDR3 is CASSENRGENTGELFF. In DNA form, the CDR3 reads TGTGCCAGCAGTGAAAACAGGGGGGAGAACACCGGGGAGCTGTTTTTT. This chain connects TRBV6-6 to TRBJ2-2, with 8 nucleotides matching TRBD1. The germline V gene has CDR1 MNHNY and CDR2 SVGAGI (reference sequence). The J segment lost 1 base and the V segment lost 5 bases, leaving 6 bases of the junction unmatched. This CDR3 region has 16 residues.